The present T cell receptor (beta chain) was sequenced within a study of T-cell reconstitution after alpha-beta-depleted transplantation in children. Study-level findings and limits: Fresh T-cell production supplied most of the T-cell counts and diversity seen one year after transplant. As was reported, about two months after transplant, alpha-beta T cells came from several hundred expanded graft clones.

CDR1 and CDR2 (germline): SGHKS, YYEKEE (reference sequence). Unmatched junction bases numbered 4, after V lost 1 base and J lost 4 bases. This CDR3 is built from 16 residues. Unique molecular identifiers were incorporated into the prepared TCRbeta library. TCRdb reprocessed the PCR reads with MiXCR, giving one entry per CDR3 protein. The table shows around 580,000 distinct CDR3 sequences, with 25% to 30% occurring only once. This clonotype was observed a handful of times. Its antigen is currently unknown. This receptor was identified in a boy under two years old with Wiskott-Aldrich syndrome, due to receive a stem cell transplant. The sequencing used PBMCs, collected before TCRalphabeta/CD19-depleted stem cell transplant. This chain links TRBV5-5 with TRBJ2-2; 10 bases agree with TRBD2. The CDR3 coding sequence is TGTGCCAGCAGCTTGATGGCTAGCGGGAGCACCGGGGAGCTGTTTTTT. Its protein product is CASSLMASGSTGELFF.